These 7 T cell receptor beta chains came from one sample sequenced in a study of neurological immune-mediated disorders. TCRdb re-called the 5' RACE reads with MiXCR, one entry per CDR3 protein. In the table there are around 44,000 distinct CDR3 sequences, 2% to 3% of which are singletons. Material for sequencing was PBMCs. The receptors come from a man aged 25 to 45 with multiple sclerosis.

This clonotype was detected ten times or more. The chain carries TRBV12-3 or TRBV12-4 and TRBJ1-2; no definite D call. V shed 3 bases and J shed 8 bases, with 16 bases lying between them. The CDR3 length is 14 residues. Here the CDR3 reads CASSLLFRRDGYTF. In nucleotides, the CDR3 is TGTGCCAGCAGTTTGCTTTTTAGGAGAGACGGCTACACCTTC.

The table lists this clonotype with many counts. The gene calls are TRBV5-1 and TRBJ2-7, with D unresolved. V lost 0 bases to trimming and J lost 3 bases, with 4 bases between them. This CDR3 region has 12 residues. CDR1 and CDR2 from the germline V gene are SGHRS and YFSETQ. This CDR3 is CASSLGNYEQYF. CDR3 DNA sequence: TGCGCCAGCAGCTTGGGAAACTACGAGCAGTACTTC.

This clonotype has a count of ten or more. This sequence joins TRBV15 and TRBJ2-7; maybe TRBD2 (5 bases). The CDR3 spans 18 residues. Germline-derived CDR1 and CDR2 are LNHNV and YYDKDF (reference sequence). Trimming left V 0 bases short and J 1 base short, with 19 bases between. The CDR3 protein is CATSRDNRREDFSYEQYF. The DNA of the CDR3 is TGTGCCACCAGCAGAGATAATCGCCGTGAGGACTTTTCCTACGAGCAGTACTTC.

This clonotype was seen ten or more times. The CDR3 DNA sequence: TGCAGTGCTAGAGGAGGGATGGGGGGGAACACTGAAGCTTTCTTT. Translation gives CSARGGMGGNTEAFF. The chain joins TRBV20-1 to TRBJ1-1; maybe TRBD1 (5 bases). V lost 1 base and J lost 1, with 13 bases in between. CDR3 length: 15 amino acids. CDR1 and CDR2 from the germline V gene are DFQATT and SNEGSKA (reference sequence).

The table lists this clonotype with many counts. With a much larger clone just one base away, this may be a read error. This chain connects TRBV20-1 to TRBJ1-1; D is ambiguous. With 2 bases removed from V and 0 bases from J, the gap between germline ends came to 4 bases. The CDR3 runs 12 residues. Germline CDR1 reads DFQATT; CDR2 reads SNEGSKA (reference sequence). The CDR3, as DNA: TGCAGTGCTAGAACGGTGAACACTGAAGCTTTCTTT. Translation gives CSARTVNTEAFF.

There are many counts of this clonotype. This chain links TRBV7-2 with TRBJ1-5; no definite D call. CDR3 size: 15 residues. CDR1 SGHTA and CDR2 FQGNSA come from the germline V gene. Trimming shortened V by 7 bases and J by 2 bases, and 15 bases separated the two germline ends. CDR3 amino acids: CASTKGGGGNQPQHF. CDR3 DNA sequence: TGTGCCAGCACCAAGGGAGGTGGGGGCAATCAGCCCCAGCATTTT.

This clonotype was found many times. The chain combines TRBV3-1 with TRBJ2-5, with D hard to call. V gave up 5 bases and J gave up 5 bases, with 9 bases separating them. This CDR3 is 12 amino acids long. Germline lookup yields CDR1 LGHDT and CDR2 YNNKEL (reference sequence). As DNA, the CDR3 is TGTGCCAGCAGCTGGACCGGGGAGACCCAGTACTTC. As protein: CASSWTGETQYF.